This T cell receptor (beta chain) was documented in a study of neoadjuvant anti-PD-1 for oral cavity cancer. Across the whole study: Non-progressing patients received a fourth nivolumab dose near day 43, then surgery on days 50-56.

CDR3 length equals 13 residues. Germline V gene sequence: CDR1 SGHRS, CDR2 YFSETQ. V lost 5 bases to trimming and J lost 0 bases, with 8 bases between them. Some clones are missing from TCRdb's copy, which holds only in-frame ones; the method was immunoSEQ multiplex PCR. The top ten hold 2% to 3% of the sample, which has about 62,000 clones, around 85% seen once. The sequencing used PBMCs, collected before nivolumab (anti-PD-1) treatment. The V and J genes are TRBV5-1 and TRBJ1-1; the D is unclear. This sequence originates from a person aged 35 to 85 with oral cavity squamous cell carcinoma. As DNA, the CDR3 is TGCGCCAGCAGTGACGGCGTGAACACTGAAGCTTTCTTT. Translating it yields CASSDGVNTEAFF.